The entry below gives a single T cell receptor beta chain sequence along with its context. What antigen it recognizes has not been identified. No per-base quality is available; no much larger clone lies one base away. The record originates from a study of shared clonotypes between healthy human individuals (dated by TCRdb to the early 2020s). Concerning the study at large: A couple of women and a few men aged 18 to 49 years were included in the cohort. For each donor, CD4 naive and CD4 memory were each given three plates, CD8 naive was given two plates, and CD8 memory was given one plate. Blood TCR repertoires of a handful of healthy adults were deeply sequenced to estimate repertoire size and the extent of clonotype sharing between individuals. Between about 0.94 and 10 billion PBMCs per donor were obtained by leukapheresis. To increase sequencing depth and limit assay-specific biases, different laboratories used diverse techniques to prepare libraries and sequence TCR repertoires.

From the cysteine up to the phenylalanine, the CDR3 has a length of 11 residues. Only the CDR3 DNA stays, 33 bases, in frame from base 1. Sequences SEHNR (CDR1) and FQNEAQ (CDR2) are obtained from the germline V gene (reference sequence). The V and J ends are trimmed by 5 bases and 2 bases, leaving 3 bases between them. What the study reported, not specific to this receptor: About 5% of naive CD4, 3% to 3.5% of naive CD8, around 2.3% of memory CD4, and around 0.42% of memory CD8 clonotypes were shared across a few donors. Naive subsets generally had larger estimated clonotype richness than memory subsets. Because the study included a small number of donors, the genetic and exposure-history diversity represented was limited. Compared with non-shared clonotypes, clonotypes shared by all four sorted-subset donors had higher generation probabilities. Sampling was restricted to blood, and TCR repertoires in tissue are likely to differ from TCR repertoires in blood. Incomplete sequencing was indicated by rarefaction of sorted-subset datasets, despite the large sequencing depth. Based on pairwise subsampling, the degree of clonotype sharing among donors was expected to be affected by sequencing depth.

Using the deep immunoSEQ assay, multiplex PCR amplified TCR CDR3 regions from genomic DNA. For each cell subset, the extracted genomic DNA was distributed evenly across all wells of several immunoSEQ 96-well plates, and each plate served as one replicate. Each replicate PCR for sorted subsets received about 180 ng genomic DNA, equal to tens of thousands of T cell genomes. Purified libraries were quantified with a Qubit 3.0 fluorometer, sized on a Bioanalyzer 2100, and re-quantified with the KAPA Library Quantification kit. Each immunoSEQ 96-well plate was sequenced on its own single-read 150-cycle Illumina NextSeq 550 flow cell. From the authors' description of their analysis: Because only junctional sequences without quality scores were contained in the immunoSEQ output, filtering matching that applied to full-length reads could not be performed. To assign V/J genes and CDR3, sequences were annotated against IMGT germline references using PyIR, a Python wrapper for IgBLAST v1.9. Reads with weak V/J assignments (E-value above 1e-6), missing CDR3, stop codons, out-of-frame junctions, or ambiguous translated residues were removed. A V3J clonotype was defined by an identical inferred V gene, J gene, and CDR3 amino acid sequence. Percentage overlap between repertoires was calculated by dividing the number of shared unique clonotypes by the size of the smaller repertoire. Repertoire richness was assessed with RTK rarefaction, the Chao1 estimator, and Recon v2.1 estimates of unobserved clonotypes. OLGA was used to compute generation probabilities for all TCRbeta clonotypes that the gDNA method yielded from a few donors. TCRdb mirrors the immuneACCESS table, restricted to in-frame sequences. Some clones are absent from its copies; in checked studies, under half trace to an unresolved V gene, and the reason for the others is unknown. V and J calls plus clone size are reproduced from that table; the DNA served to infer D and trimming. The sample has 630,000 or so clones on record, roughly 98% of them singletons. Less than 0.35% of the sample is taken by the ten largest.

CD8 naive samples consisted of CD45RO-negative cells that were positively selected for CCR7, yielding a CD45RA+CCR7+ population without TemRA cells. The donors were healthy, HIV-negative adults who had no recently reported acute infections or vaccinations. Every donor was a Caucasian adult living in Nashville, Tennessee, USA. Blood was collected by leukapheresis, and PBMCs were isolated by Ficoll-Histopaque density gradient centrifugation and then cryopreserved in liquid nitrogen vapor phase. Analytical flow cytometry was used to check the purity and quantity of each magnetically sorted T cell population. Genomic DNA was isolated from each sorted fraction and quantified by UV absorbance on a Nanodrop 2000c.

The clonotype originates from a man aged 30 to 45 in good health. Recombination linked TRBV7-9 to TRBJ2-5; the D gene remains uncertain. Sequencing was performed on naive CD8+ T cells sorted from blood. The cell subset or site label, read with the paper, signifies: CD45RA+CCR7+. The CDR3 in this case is CASSAQETQYF. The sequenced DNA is TGTGCCAGCAGCGCACAAGAGACCCAGTACTTC.